The rows below give T cell receptor beta chains drawn from one sample of a study of blood T cell repertoires in COVID-19. Clones were sequenced by immunoSEQ multiplex PCR, and TCRdb holds only the in-frame ones, with some missing. The sample lists about 350,000 clones, roughly 87% seen once, with more than 0.9% in the top ten. The sequencing input was PBMCs or T cells enriched from blood (not recorded which). The receptors here all came from a woman aged 30 to 39 who had recovered from COVID-19. CDR3s include the opening cysteine and the closing phenylalanine or tryptophan. The order of the fields is D gene, J gene, clone size, V gene, CDR3 protein, CDR3 DNA. The D gene is left open where the match is weak. Part of the rows lack a size; the others show once, few, many or a class for expanded clones.

NA,TRBJ1-1,NA,TRBV27,CASSPLPEARLRKAFF,TGTGCCAGCAGTCCCCTCCCCGAGGCTAGGCTCCGGAAAGCTTTCTTT
NA,TRBJ1-5,NA,TRBV10-3,CAISESKGGNQPQHF,TGTGCCATCAGTGAGTCGAAGGGGGGCAATCAGCCCCAGCATTTT
TRBD2,TRBJ2-1,NA,TRBV6-5,CASRALAGVDEQFF,TGTGCCAGCAGGGCCTTAGCGGGGGTCGATGAGCAGTTCTTC
TRBD1,TRBJ1-3,NA,TRBV11-2,CASSSGQAGNTIYF,TGTGCCAGCAGCTCGGGACAGGCTGGAAACACCATATATTTT
TRBD1,TRBJ2-3,NA,TRBV5-1,CASSLGDRADTQYF,TGCGCCAGCAGCTTGGGGGACAGGGCGGATACGCAGTATTTT
NA,TRBJ1-2,NA,TRBV28,CASSQAGNYGYTF,TGTGCCAGCAGCCAAGCAGGGAACTATGGCTACACCTTC
NA,TRBJ1-2,NA,TRBV9,CASGEGYGYTF,TGTGCCAGCGGAGAGGGTTATGGCTACACCTTC
NA,TRBJ1-6,NA,TRBV19,CASSIRQGLGYSPLHF,TGTGCCAGTAGTATACGGCAGGGCCTAGGGTATTCACCCCTCCACTTT
TRBD1,TRBJ1-2,once,TRBV4-1,CASSQEGTGQGYTF,TGCGCCAGCAGCCAAGAAGGGACAGGGCAAGGCTACACCTTC
NA,TRBJ1-3,NA,TRBV6-2/TRBV6-3,CASSLDTSGNTIYF,TGTGCCAGCAGCTTGGACACCTCTGGAAACACCATATATTTT
TRBD1,TRBJ2-1,NA,TRBV10-1,CASSESRQGTNYNEQFF,TGCGCCAGCAGTGAGTCAAGACAGGGGACGAACTACAATGAGCAGTTCTTC
TRBD1,TRBJ1-2,NA,TRBV28,CASSLYPLRTGDDYGYTF,TGTGCCAGCAGTTTATACCCTCTTCGGACAGGGGACGACTATGGCTACACCTTC
TRBD1,TRBJ1-6,NA,TRBV9,CASSLLDRAGNSPLHF,TGTGCCAGCAGCCTACTGGACAGGGCGGGAAATTCACCCCTCCACTTT
TRBD1,TRBJ2-5,NA,TRBV18,CASSLLKQGLETQYF,TGTGCCAGCTCATTACTCAAACAGGGGTTAGAGACCCAGTACTTC
NA,TRBJ1-3,few,TRBV4-2,CASSLEPSGNSGNTIYF,TGTGCCAGCAGCCTGGAGCCCTCGGGAAACTCTGGAAACACCATATATTTT
TRBD1,TRBJ1-5,NA,TRBV15,CATSSPGQGAHQPQHF,TGTGCCACCAGCAGCCCGGGACAGGGGGCTCATCAGCCCCAGCATTTT
NA,TRBJ2-1,NA,TRBV10-3,CAISGAKGDEQFF,TGTGCCATCAGTGGGGCCAAGGGGGATGAGCAGTTCTTC
NA,TRBJ1-1,NA,TRBV5-1,CASSSSSGRQGTEAFF,TGCGCCAGCAGCTCCTCCTCGGGCCGCCAGGGCACTGAAGCTTTCTTT
NA,TRBJ2-7,NA,TRBV28,CASSLNGNYEQYF,TGTGCCAGCAGTTTGAACGGGAACTACGAGCAGTACTTC
TRBD1,TRBJ1-3,NA,TRBV30,CAWTPRRDRVSGNTIYF,TGTGCCTGGACCCCCCGCCGGGACAGGGTGTCTGGAAACACCATATATTTT
TRBD2,TRBJ2-7,NA,TRBV19,CATGLAGGPYEQYF,TGTGCCACTGGACTAGCGGGGGGGCCCTACGAGCAGTACTTC
NA,TRBJ2-7,NA,TRBV2,CASSVEKGDEQYF,TGTGCCAGCAGTGTCGAGAAGGGGGACGAGCAGTACTTC